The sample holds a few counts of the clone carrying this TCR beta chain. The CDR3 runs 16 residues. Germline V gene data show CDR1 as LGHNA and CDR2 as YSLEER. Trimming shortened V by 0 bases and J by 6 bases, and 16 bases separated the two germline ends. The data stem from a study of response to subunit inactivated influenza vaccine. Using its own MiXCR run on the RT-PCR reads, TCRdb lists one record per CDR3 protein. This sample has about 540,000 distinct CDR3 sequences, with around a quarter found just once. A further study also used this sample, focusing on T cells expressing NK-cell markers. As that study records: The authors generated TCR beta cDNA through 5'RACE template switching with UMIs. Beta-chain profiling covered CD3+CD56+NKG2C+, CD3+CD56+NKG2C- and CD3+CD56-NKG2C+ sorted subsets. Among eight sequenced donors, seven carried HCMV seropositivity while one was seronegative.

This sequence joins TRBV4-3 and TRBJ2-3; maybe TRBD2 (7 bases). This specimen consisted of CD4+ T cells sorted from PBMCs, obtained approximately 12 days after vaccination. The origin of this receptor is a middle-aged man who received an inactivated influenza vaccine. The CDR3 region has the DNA TGCGCCAGCAGCCAAGAAGGGGGGCTAGCGGCTGATACGCAGTATTTT. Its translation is CASSQEGGLAADTQYF.